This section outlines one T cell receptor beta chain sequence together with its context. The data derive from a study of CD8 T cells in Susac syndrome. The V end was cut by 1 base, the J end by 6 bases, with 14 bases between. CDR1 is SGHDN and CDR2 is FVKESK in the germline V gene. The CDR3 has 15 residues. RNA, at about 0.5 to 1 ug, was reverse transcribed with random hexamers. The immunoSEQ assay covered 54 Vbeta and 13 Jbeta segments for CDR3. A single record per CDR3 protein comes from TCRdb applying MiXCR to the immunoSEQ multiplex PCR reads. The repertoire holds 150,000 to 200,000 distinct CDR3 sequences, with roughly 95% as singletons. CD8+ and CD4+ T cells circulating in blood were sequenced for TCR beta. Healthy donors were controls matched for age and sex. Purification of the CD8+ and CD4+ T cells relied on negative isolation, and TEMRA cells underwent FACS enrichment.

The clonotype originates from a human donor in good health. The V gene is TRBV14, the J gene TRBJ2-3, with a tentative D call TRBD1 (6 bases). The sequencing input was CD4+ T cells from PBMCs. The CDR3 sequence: CASSQVDRVLDTQYF. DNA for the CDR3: TGTGCCAGCAGCCAAGTGGACAGAGTGCTGGATACGCAGTATTTT. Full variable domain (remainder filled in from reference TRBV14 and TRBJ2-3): EAGVTQFPSHSVIEKGQTVTLRCDPISGHDNLYWYRRVMGKEIKFLLHFVKESKQDESGMPNNRFLAERTGGTYSTLKVQPAELEDSGVYFCASSQVDRVLDTQYFGPGTRLTVL.